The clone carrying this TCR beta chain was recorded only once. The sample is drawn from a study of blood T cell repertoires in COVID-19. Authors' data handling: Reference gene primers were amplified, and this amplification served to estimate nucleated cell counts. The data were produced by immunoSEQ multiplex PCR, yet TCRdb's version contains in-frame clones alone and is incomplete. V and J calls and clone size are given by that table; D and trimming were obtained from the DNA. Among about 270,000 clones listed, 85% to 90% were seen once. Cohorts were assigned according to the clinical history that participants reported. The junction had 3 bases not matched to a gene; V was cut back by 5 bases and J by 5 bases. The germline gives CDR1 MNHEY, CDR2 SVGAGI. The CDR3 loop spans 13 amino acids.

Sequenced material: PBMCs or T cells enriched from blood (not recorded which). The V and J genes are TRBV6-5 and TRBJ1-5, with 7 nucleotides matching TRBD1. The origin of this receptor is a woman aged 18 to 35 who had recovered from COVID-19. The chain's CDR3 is CASSRDSDQPQHF. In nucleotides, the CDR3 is TGTGCCAGCAGTCGGGACAGCGATCAGCCCCAGCATTTT.